These 14 T cell receptor beta chains originate from one sample sequenced in a study of identical twins. TCRdb fed the 5' RACE reads into MiXCR, producing one record per CDR3 protein. The sample lists 410,000 or so distinct CDR3 sequences, roughly 18% seen once, with approximately 12% in the top ten. Source material: naive T cells sorted from blood. These receptors all stem from a man between 45 and 60 years old in good health.

The gene calls are TRBV28 and TRBJ2-1; 8 positions match TRBD1. Germline loops: CDR1 MDHEN, CDR2 SYDVKM. The CDR3 length is 14 residues. Trimming cost V 4 bases and J 10 bases; bases outside gene matches: 9. The CDR3 reads CASSSTGTGEEQFF. In DNA form, the CDR3 reads TGTGCCAGCAGTTCCACCGGGACAGGAGAAGAGCAGTTCTTC.

V gene TRBV20-1 combines with J gene TRBJ2-3; D is possibly TRBD1 (5 bases). The CDR3 consists of 17 residues. Germline V gene lookup returns CDR1 DFQATT and CDR2 SNEGSKA (reference sequence). The V and J ends lost 0 bases and 2 bases respectively, with 18 bases between them. In nucleotides, the CDR3 is TGCAGTGCTAGAGATCGGTGGCTAGTGGGGCCCACAGATACGCAGTATTTT. Translation: CSARDRWLVGPTDTQYF.

The rearrangement uses TRBV5-4 and TRBJ2-7, with TRBD1 as a possible D gene (6 bases). The germline CDR1 and CDR2 sequences are SGHNT and YYREEE (reference sequence). The V end lost 4 bases, the J end lost 2 bases, and 13 bases lay between the germline ends. This CDR3 has 14 amino acids. This chain's CDR3 is CASSEPSGAYEQYF. CDR3 nucleotide sequence: TGTGCCAGCAGCGAACCGTCAGGGGCCTACGAGCAGTACTTC.

This clonotype has a handful of counts. The chain links TRBV9 to TRBJ2-5; D assignment may be TRBD1 or TRBD2 (5 bases each). CDR3 length: 15 amino acids. Germline CDR1 is SGDLS and CDR2 is YYNGEE. The V gene lost 3 bases and the J gene lost 1 base, with 13 bases spanning the gap. The CDR3 nucleotides are TGTGCCAGCAGCGCTTTACTTGGGGGCCAAGAGACCCAGTACTTC. This translates into CASSALLGGQETQYF.

The chain uses TRBV3-1 and TRBJ2-1, with 11 bases fitting TRBD1. Per the germline V gene, CDR1 is LGHDT and CDR2 is YNNKEL (reference sequence). This CDR3 has 15 residues. J was trimmed by 5 bases and V by 6 bases; bases with no gene match: 6. The CDR3 here is CASRSGQGGNNEQFF. The DNA for the CDR3 is TGTGCCAGCAGATCGGGACAGGGGGGTAACAATGAGCAGTTCTTC.

This clonotype showed up many times. The chain joins TRBV5-1 to TRBJ1-1; tentatively, D is TRBD1 (6 bases). V lost 4 bases and J 0 bases, leaving 10 bases between the germline ends. Looked up from germline, CDR1 is SGHRS and CDR2 is YFSETQ. The CDR3 contains 14 residues. The CDR3 DNA reads TGCGCCAGCAGCCCTGGACAGATGAACACTGAAGCTTTCTTT. It specifies CASSPGQMNTEAFF.

The chain uses TRBV5-1 and TRBJ2-1; 7 bases are shared with TRBD1. V trimming: 4 bases; J trimming: 2 bases; junction bases outside the gene matches: 9. Germline assignment: CDR1 SGHRS and CDR2 YFSETQ. The CDR3 consists of 16 residues. The CDR3 nucleotides are TGCGCCAGCAGCCCCCAGCCACAGGGGACCTACAATGAGCAGTTCTTC. It yields the protein CASSPQPQGTYNEQFF.

The table lists this clonotype with a few counts. This chain joins TRBV5-6 and TRBJ2-6; unclear D gene. The CDR3 loop spans 17 amino acids. CDR1 is SGHDT, CDR2 YYEEEE, per germline. V lost 0 bases to trimming and J lost 0 bases, with 10 bases between them. Here the CDR3 reads CASSLEWESSGANVLTF. The DNA of the CDR3 is TGTGCCAGCAGCTTGGAATGGGAAAGCTCTGGGGCCAACGTCCTGACTTTC.

This clonotype was detected only a few times. The chain combines TRBV11-2 with TRBJ1-5; weak D call: TRBD1 (6 bases). Per the germline V gene, CDR1 is SGHAT and CDR2 is FQNNGV. The CDR3 spans 15 residues. V was clipped by 0 bases and J by 6 bases, with 12 bases between them. The CDR3 protein is CASSLEAGVGQPQHF. The CDR3 coding sequence is TGTGCCAGCAGCTTAGAGGCAGGGGTTGGTCAGCCCCAGCATTTT.

This clonotype appeared a few times. This chain links TRBV4-3 with TRBJ2-7; D may match TRBD1 or TRBD2 (5 bases each). CDR1 and CDR2 from the germline V gene are LGHNA and YSLEER. The CDR3 sequence is 13 residues long. Trimming took off 5 bases at V and 2 bases at J, with 10 bases between the two ends. The CDR3 reads CASSRDVAYEQYF. The CDR3, as DNA: TGCGCCAGCAGCAGGGACGTCGCCTACGAGCAGTACTTC.

This chain connects TRBV5-1 to TRBJ2-3, with D perhaps TRBD1 (5 bases). The CDR3 runs to 15 residues. Per the germline V gene, CDR1 is SGHRS and CDR2 is YFSETQ. V lost 4 bases to trimming and J lost 4 bases, with 16 bases between them. DNA for the CDR3: TGCGCCAGCAGCCCTCAGGCAGGGATTCCAGATACGCAGTATTTT. It encodes CASSPQAGIPDTQYF. The variable domain in full, with the rest retrieved from reference TRBV5-1 and TRBJ2-3, is KAGVTQTPRYLIKTRGQQVTLSCSPISGHRSVSWYQQTPGQGLQFLFEYFSETQRNKGNFPGRFSGRQFSNSRSEMNVSTLELGDSALYLCASSPQAGIPDTQYFGPGTRLTVL.

This clonotype turned up a few times. This chain connects TRBV28 to TRBJ1-4; the D is unclear. Germline CDR1 and CDR2: MDHEN and SYDVKM. V was pared by 3 bases and J by 8 bases, with 7 bases between. This CDR3 is 12 amino acids long. CDR3 residues: CASSLGYEKLFF. The CDR3 DNA is TGTGCCAGCAGTTTGGGGTACGAAAAACTGTTTTTT.

This chain uses TRBV4-2 with TRBJ2-3; D unclear. The V and J ends lost 0 bases and 2 bases respectively, with 18 bases between them. Germline CDR1 is LGHNA and CDR2 is YNFKEQ. The CDR3 length is 18 residues. CDR3 sequence reads: CASSQEWNPTAITDTQYF. The CDR3 DNA follows: TGTGCCAGCAGCCAAGAATGGAACCCGACGGCGATCACAGATACGCAGTATTTT.

The sample holds a few counts of this clonotype. The CDR3 nucleotides read TGTGCCAGCAGATACAGGGATGGCTACACCTTC. Protein product: CASRYRDGYTF. This chain connects TRBV28 to TRBJ1-2; possible D gene TRBD1, 6 bases. V lost 6 bases and J lost 6, with 8 bases in between. The CDR3 loop spans 11 amino acids. Germline CDR1 MDHEN, CDR2 SYDVKM.